The rows below give T cell receptor beta chains drawn from one sample of a study of radiotherapy plus CTLA-4 blockade in lung cancer. Profiling relied on immunoSEQ multiplex PCR, and the TCRdb table lists in-frame clones only, not all of them. The sample consists of 90,000 or so clones, 80% to 90% of them appearing once. The sequenced sample was peripheral blood, obtained from a patient treated with radiotherapy plus ipilimumab. The receptors originated from a human donor with non-small cell lung cancer who had stable disease on radiotherapy plus ipilimumab. CDR3s include the opening cysteine and the closing phenylalanine or tryptophan. Each record gives: D gene, V gene, clone size, J gene, CDR3 protein, CDR3 DNA. A D gene is named only where the DNA matches it firmly. Where a row states a size, it is once, few, many or the class of an expanded clone; other rows omit it.

d_gene: .
v_gene: TRBV5-1
abundance: .
j_gene: TRBJ2-2
CDR3aa: CASSPRAENTGELFF
CDR3nt: TGCGCCAGCAGTCCCCGGGCGGAGAACACCGGGGAGCTGTTTTTT

d_gene: .
v_gene: TRBV9
abundance: .
j_gene: TRBJ2-7
CDR3aa: CASSVDLLTPYEQYF
CDR3nt: TGTGCCAGCAGCGTAGACCTTCTCACCCCCTACGAGCAGTACTTC

d_gene: .
v_gene: TRBV6-5
abundance: .
j_gene: TRBJ1-5
CDR3aa: CASSYYGQNNQPQHF
CDR3nt: TGTGCCAGCAGCTATTATGGACAGAACAATCAGCCCCAGCATTTT

d_gene: .
v_gene: TRBV5-5
abundance: few
j_gene: TRBJ1-4
CDR3aa: CASSFDGNLATNEKLFF
CDR3nt: TGTGCCAGCAGCTTTGACGGAAACCTTGCAACTAATGAAAAACTGTTTTTT

d_gene: .
v_gene: TRBV6-5
abundance: .
j_gene: TRBJ1-1
CDR3aa: CASSPHKNTEAFF
CDR3nt: TGTGCCAGCAGCCCTCACAAGAACACTGAAGCTTTCTTT

d_gene: TRBD1
v_gene: TRBV5-6
abundance: .
j_gene: TRBJ2-7
CDR3aa: CASSLAEQGPQNEQYF
CDR3nt: TGTGCCAGCAGCTTGGCGGAACAGGGGCCCCAAAACGAGCAGTACTTC

d_gene: .
v_gene: TRBV27
abundance: .
j_gene: TRBJ1-6
CDR3aa: CASKRDSVDLFSPLHF
CDR3nt: TGTGCCAGCAAGCGAGACAGTGTGGATTTGTTTTCACCCCTCCACTTT

d_gene: .
v_gene: TRBV4-2
abundance: .
j_gene: TRBJ2-6
CDR3aa: CASSPRVGGANVLTF
CDR3nt: TGTGCCAGCAGCCCAAGGGTGGGTGGGGCCAACGTCCTGACTTTC

d_gene: TRBD2
v_gene: TRBV10-3
abundance: .
j_gene: TRBJ2-1
CDR3aa: CAIGASGSSYNEQFF
CDR3nt: TGTGCCATCGGAGCTAGCGGGAGTTCCTACAATGAGCAGTTCTTC

d_gene: .
v_gene: TRBV2
abundance: .
j_gene: TRBJ1-5
CDR3aa: CASRSGRSEGQPQHF
CDR3nt: TGTGCCAGCAGGTCAGGGAGGTCCGAAGGTCAGCCCCAGCATTTT

d_gene: .
v_gene: TRBV25-1
abundance: .
j_gene: TRBJ2-3
CDR3aa: CASSEFTGPSTDTQYF
CDR3nt: TGTGCCAGCAGTGAATTCACAGGACCTAGCACAGATACGCAGTATTTT

d_gene: .
v_gene: TRBV15
abundance: .
j_gene: TRBJ2-3
CDR3aa: CATRQDRTDTQYF
CDR3nt: TGTGCCACCAGGCAGGACCGCACAGATACGCAGTATTTT

d_gene: .
v_gene: TRBV5-1
abundance: once
j_gene: TRBJ1-5
CDR3aa: CASSLTPGGGNQPQHF
CDR3nt: TGCGCCAGCAGCTTAACCCCCGGGGGTGGCAATCAGCCCCAGCATTTT

d_gene: .
v_gene: TRBV10-2
abundance: .
j_gene: TRBJ1-1
CDR3aa: CASSDYAGHGTEAFF
CDR3nt: TGCGCCAGCAGCGACTACGCAGGGCACGGCACTGAAGCTTTCTTT

d_gene: .
v_gene: TRBV7-3
abundance: few
j_gene: TRBJ2-2
CDR3aa: CASSRERPRGTGELFF
CDR3nt: TGTGCCAGCAGCCGAGAAAGGCCGAGGGGGACCGGGGAGCTGTTTTTT

d_gene: .
v_gene: TRBV28
abundance: .
j_gene: TRBJ1-2
CDR3aa: CASSPPTAGNYGYTF
CDR3nt: TGTGCCAGCAGTCCTCCTACGGCCGGGAACTATGGCTACACCTTC

d_gene: .
v_gene: TRBV7-6
abundance: once
j_gene: TRBJ2-7
CDR3aa: CASSSKRTGRPASYEQYF
CDR3nt: TGTGCCAGCAGCTCGAAGCGAACAGGGCGGCCCGCATCCTACGAGCAGTACTTC

d_gene: TRBD1
v_gene: TRBV5-1
abundance: .
j_gene: TRBJ1-3
CDR3aa: CASSLGQGATIYF
CDR3nt: TGCGCCAGCAGCTTAGGACAGGGGGCCACCATATATTTT

d_gene: .
v_gene: TRBV19
abundance: .
j_gene: TRBJ1-1
CDR3aa: CASSSSRGAGHTEAFF
CDR3nt: TGTGCCAGTAGTAGCTCCAGGGGAGCGGGGCACACTGAAGCTTTCTTT

d_gene: TRBD2
v_gene: TRBV27
abundance: .
j_gene: TRBJ2-1
CDR3aa: CASSSFGTSGRNEQFF
CDR3nt: TGTGCCAGCAGTTCCTTCGGGACTAGCGGGAGGAATGAGCAGTTCTTC

d_gene: TRBD1
v_gene: TRBV29-1
abundance: .
j_gene: TRBJ2-3
CDR3aa: CSVERGLDVVSVDTQYF
CDR3nt: TGCAGCGTTGAAAGGGGGCTCGACGTGGTATCGGTTGATACGCAGTATTTT

d_gene: .
v_gene: TRBV28
abundance: .
j_gene: TRBJ1-6
CDR3aa: CASSAGVQIYNSPLHF
CDR3nt: TGTGCCAGCAGTGCAGGGGTACAGATCTATAATTCACCCCTCCACTTT

d_gene: TRBD1
v_gene: TRBV19
abundance: .
j_gene: TRBJ1-2
CDR3aa: CASSITPGGLRNGYTF
CDR3nt: TGTGCCAGTAGTATAACCCCAGGGGGGCTCAGGAATGGCTACACCTTC

d_gene: .
v_gene: TRBV6-1
abundance: few
j_gene: TRBJ1-2
CDR3aa: CASSLTDQLYGYTF
CDR3nt: TGTGCCAGCAGCCTCACCGACCAGCTCTATGGCTACACCTTC

d_gene: .
v_gene: TRBV9
abundance: .
j_gene: TRBJ2-5
CDR3aa: CASSPQGLFFQETQYF
CDR3nt: TGTGCCAGCAGCCCCCAAGGACTATTCTTCCAAGAGACCCAGTACTTC

d_gene: TRBD2
v_gene: TRBV6-6
abundance: .
j_gene: TRBJ2-5
CDR3aa: CASSYGGGETQYF
CDR3nt: TGTGCCAGCAGTTATGGGGGGGGAGAGACCCAGTACTTC

d_gene: .
v_gene: TRBV7-3
abundance: .
j_gene: TRBJ1-1
CDR3aa: CASRQGTNTEAFF
CDR3nt: TGTGCCAGCAGACAGGGCACGAACACTGAAGCTTTCTTT

d_gene: .
v_gene: TRBV11-2
abundance: .
j_gene: TRBJ2-5
CDR3aa: CASSLDGGQGETQYF
CDR3nt: TGTGCCAGCAGCTTAGACGGGGGGCAGGGAGAGACCCAGTACTTC

d_gene: .
v_gene: TRBV6-6
abundance: .
j_gene: TRBJ2-2
CDR3aa: CASTSNGGELFF
CDR3nt: TGTGCCAGCACCAGCAACGGCGGGGAGCTGTTTTTT

d_gene: .
v_gene: TRBV7-3
abundance: .
j_gene: TRBJ2-3
CDR3aa: CASSRSWTTDTDTQYF
CDR3nt: TGTGCCAGCAGCCGAAGCTGGACAACAGACACAGATACGCAGTATTTT

d_gene: TRBD2
v_gene: TRBV19
abundance: once
j_gene: TRBJ2-1
CDR3aa: CASSGIAGSQEQFF
CDR3nt: TGTGCCAGTAGTGGAATAGCGGGATCACAGGAGCAGTTCTTC

d_gene: .
v_gene: TRBV2
abundance: .
j_gene: TRBJ2-3
CDR3aa: CASNDVRVTTTDTQYF
CDR3nt: TGTGCCAGCAACGACGTGCGGGTGACAACCACAGATACGCAGTATTTT

d_gene: .
v_gene: TRBV15
abundance: .
j_gene: TRBJ2-7
CDR3aa: CATSREGGSQYF
CDR3nt: TGTGCCACCAGCAGAGAAGGCGGATCACAGTACTTC

d_gene: .
v_gene: TRBV27
abundance: .
j_gene: TRBJ1-2
CDR3aa: CASSLSSLVDGYTF
CDR3nt: TGTGCCAGCAGTTTATCGAGTTTGGTGGATGGCTACACCTTC

d_gene: TRBD2
v_gene: TRBV2
abundance: .
j_gene: TRBJ2-3
CDR3aa: CATPTSSGGAEDTQYF
CDR3nt: TGTGCCACCCCTACTTCTAGCGGGGGGGCGGAAGATACGCAGTATTTT

d_gene: .
v_gene: TRBV5-1
abundance: .
j_gene: TRBJ2-1
CDR3aa: CASSGGAFNEQFF
CDR3nt: TGCGCCAGCAGCGGTGGGGCTTTCAATGAGCAGTTCTTC

d_gene: TRBD1
v_gene: TRBV29-1
abundance: .
j_gene: TRBJ2-1
CDR3aa: CSVGGTGRGYNEQFF
CDR3nt: TGCAGCGTTGGTGGGACAGGGAGAGGCTACAATGAGCAGTTCTTC

d_gene: TRBD2
v_gene: TRBV9
abundance: .
j_gene: TRBJ2-5
CDR3aa: CASSAGTSGGPRETQYF
CDR3nt: TGTGCCAGCAGCGCAGGGACTAGCGGGGGCCCTCGGGAGACCCAGTACTTC

d_gene: .
v_gene: TRBV18
abundance: .
j_gene: TRBJ2-5
CDR3aa: CASSPPRGAETQYF
CDR3nt: TGTGCCAGCTCACCACCAAGGGGTGCAGAGACCCAGTACTTC